This TCR beta chain was sequenced for a study of identical twins. MiXCR was run by TCRdb on the 5' RACE reads, yielding one entry per CDR3 protein. The data contain nearly 900,000 distinct CDR3 sequences, over 9% of them singletons. The germline V gene encodes CDR1 SGHAT and CDR2 FQNNGV. The ends were cut back, 3 bases at V and 4 bases at J, with 21 bases in the middle. This CDR3 has 17 residues. This clonotype was observed a few times. Its antigen is unidentified. Findings and caveats of the study: Analyses of zero insertions could be partly confounded by invariant MAIT and iNKT cells.

These data are also associated with another study on yellow fever vaccine responses in identical twins.

The source material was PBMCs. The V call is TRBV11-2, the J call TRBJ1-1; D perhaps matches TRBD1 (6 bases). The sequence was collected from a woman under 30 in good health. The CDR3 DNA is TGTGCCAGCAGCTTTAGGATGGGCGGGGACATTCCCACTGAAGCTTTCTTT. Translated, it gives CASSFRMGGDIPTEAFF.